This record looks at one T cell receptor beta chain sequence and its context. The V gene lost 6 bases and the J gene lost 6 bases, with 21 bases spanning the gap. Germline V gene sequence: CDR1 SEHNR, CDR2 FQNEAQ (reference sequence). The CDR3 consists of 16 residues. Assay used: immunoSEQ multiplex PCR; TCRdb lists only in-frame clones, some missing. This sample has about 1,500,000 clones, with approximately 97% found just once. The data belong to a study of shared clonotypes between healthy human individuals. V and J are TRBV7-9 and TRBJ2-1; a weak D match, TRBD2 (6 bases). This sequence originates from a man younger than 45 in good health. Sequenced: naive CD4+ T cells sorted from blood. Subset described: CD45RA+ positively selected. CDR3 sequence: CASSQWRGIGSNEQFF. The CDR3 DNA sequence: TGTGCCAGCAGTCAGTGGAGGGGCATTGGGAGCAATGAGCAGTTCTTC.